This TCR beta chain was observed in a study of cytomegalovirus exposure and HLA in healthy donors. The PCR had 60 Vbeta and 13 Jbeta primers. Data came from immunoSEQ multiplex PCR; TCRdb stores just in-frame clones and leaves some out. The data contain approximately 140,000 clones, 80% of them singletons. Looked up from germline, CDR1 is MDHEN and CDR2 is SYDVKM. V gave up 7 bases and J gave up 2 bases; unmatched junction bases: 10. The length of the CDR3 is 15 residues. Only a few counts were recorded for this clone. Antigen: not known. General observations from the study: Association of a missense DCLRE1C variant with TCR beta V- and J-gene trimming was reported in a later analysis.

The chain combines TRBV28 with TRBJ2-7; TRBD1 matches at 8 bases. The sequence derives from a man aged 25-45 years in good health and CMV-seronegative. Sequencing input: PBMCs. This CDR3 is CASTHTGTGAYEQYF. The DNA of the CDR3 is TGTGCCAGCACTCATACCGGGACAGGAGCCTACGAGCAGTACTTC.